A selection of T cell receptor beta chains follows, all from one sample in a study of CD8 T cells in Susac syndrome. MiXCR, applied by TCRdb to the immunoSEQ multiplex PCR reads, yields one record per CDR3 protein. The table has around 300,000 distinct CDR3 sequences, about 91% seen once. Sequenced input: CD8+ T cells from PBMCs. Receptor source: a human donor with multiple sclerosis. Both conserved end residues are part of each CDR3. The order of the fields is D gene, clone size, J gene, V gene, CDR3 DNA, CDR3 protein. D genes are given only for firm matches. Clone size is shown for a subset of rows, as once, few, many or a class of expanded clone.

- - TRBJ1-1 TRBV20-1 TGCAGTGCTAGAGCTAACCCAGGAGGGGCACTCACTGAAGCTTTCTTT CSARANPGGALTEAFF
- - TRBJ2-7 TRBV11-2 TGTGCCAGCAGCTTCTTATCTGAGCAGTACTTC CASSFLSEQYF
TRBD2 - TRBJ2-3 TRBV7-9 TGTGCCAGCAGCTTCAAACGACTAGCGGTGGCAGATACGCAGTATTTT CASSFKRLAVADTQYF
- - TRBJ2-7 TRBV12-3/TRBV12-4 TGTGCCAGCAGTTCCTCTCGAACCTACGAGCAGTACTTC CASSSSRTYEQYF
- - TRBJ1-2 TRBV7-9 TGTGCCAGCAGCCCGCGGACCGGGGACTATGGCTACACCTTC CASSPRTGDYGYTF
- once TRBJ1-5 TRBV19 TGTGCCAGTAGTCCGGGTTTCCGGAGCAATCAGCCCCAGCATTTT CASSPGFRSNQPQHF
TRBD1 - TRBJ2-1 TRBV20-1 TGCAGTGCTAGGTGGGACAGGGATTACAATGAGCAGTTCTTC CSARWDRDYNEQFF
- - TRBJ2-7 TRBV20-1 TGCAGTGCTAGAGACAGGGTTGAATGGTACGAGCAGTACTTC CSARDRVEWYEQYF
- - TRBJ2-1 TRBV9 TGTGCCAGCAGCCTGGCGGCGGGCTTCAATGAGCAGTTCTTC CASSLAAGFNEQFF
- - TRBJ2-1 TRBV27 TGTGCCAGCAGTTTGCGCGGCAATGAGCAGTTCTTC CASSLRGNEQFF
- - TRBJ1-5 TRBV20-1 TGCAGTGCTAGACAGGATTGGTATCAGCCCCAGCATTTT CSARQDWYQPQHF
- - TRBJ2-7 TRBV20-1 TGCAGTGCTAGGTCTAAGGGACACCTGAGCCACGAGCAGTACTTC CSARSKGHLSHEQYF
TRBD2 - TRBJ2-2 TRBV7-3 TGTGCCAGCAGCTTGGGACTAGCGGGGGGATACACCGGGGAGCTGTTTTTT CASSLGLAGGYTGELFF
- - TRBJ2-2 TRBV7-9 TGTGCCAGCAGAAGCCAGCGGAGGGACACCGGGGAGCTGTTTTTT CASRSQRRDTGELFF
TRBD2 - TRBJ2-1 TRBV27 TGTGCCAGCAGTCCTATCGGGACTAGCGGGAGCAATGAGCAGTTCTTC CASSPIGTSGSNEQFF
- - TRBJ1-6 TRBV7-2 TGTGCCAGCAGCTTAGCAGTTGGGACGCTGCTCTATTCACCCCTCCACTTT CASSLAVGTLLYSPLHF
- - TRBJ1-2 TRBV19 TGTGCCAGTAGTGGGGGACCGGACAGTCTGCTCTTC CASSGGPDSLLF
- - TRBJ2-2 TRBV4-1 TGCGCCAGCAGCCATTTTGAGTACACCGGGGAGCTGTTTTTT CASSHFEYTGELFF
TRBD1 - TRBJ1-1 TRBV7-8 TGTGCCAGCAGCTTACTCTCAGGGGGAGGCACTGAAGCTTTCTTT CASSLLSGGGTEAFF
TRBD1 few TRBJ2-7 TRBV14 TGTGCCAGCAGCCCGACAGGGTCCGGCGAGCAGTACTTC CASSPTGSGEQYF
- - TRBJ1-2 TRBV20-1 TGCAGTGCTAGGCCCAATATAGGCTACACCTTC CSARPNIGYTF
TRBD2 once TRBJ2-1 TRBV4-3 TGCGCCAGCAGCCAAGATCGGCAGGGTATACCCTCCGGGACTAGCGTATACAATGAGCAGTTCTTC CASSQDRQGIPSGTSVYNEQFF
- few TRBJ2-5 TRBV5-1 TGCGCCAGCAGCTTGGGTCGGGGGCCAGGGGAGACCCAGTACTTC CASSLGRGPGETQYF
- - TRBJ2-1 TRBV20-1 TGCAGTGCTAGAGATCGTTCACTTACAGGGGGGGATGAGCAGTTCTTC CSARDRSLTGGDEQFF
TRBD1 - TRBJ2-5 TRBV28 TGTGCCAGCAGTTTGGGACAGGGGTCCGGAGAGACCCAGTACTTC CASSLGQGSGETQYF
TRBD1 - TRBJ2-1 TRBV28 TGTGCCAGCAGTTACAGGGGACCGTACAATGAGCAGTTCTTC CASSYRGPYNEQFF
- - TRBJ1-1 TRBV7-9 TGTGCCAGCAGCTTAGTGGAGTCGGCTGGCCACCAGAACACTGAAGCTTTCTTT CASSLVESAGHQNTEAFF
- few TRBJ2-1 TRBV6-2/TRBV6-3 TGTGCCAGCTCATCCGGTGAGCAGTTCTTC CASSSGEQFF
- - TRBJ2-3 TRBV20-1 TGCAGTGCTAGACCCCGAAGCACAGATACGCAGTATTTT CSARPRSTDTQYF
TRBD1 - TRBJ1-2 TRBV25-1 TGTGCCAGCAGTGAACCGGGACAGGGGGAGGATGGCTACACCTTC CASSEPGQGEDGYTF
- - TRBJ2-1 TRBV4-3 TGCGCCAGCAGCCAAGTCGGGCTTAAGTCGGCTGAGCAGTTCTTC CASSQVGLKSAEQFF
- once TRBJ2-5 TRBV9 TGTGCCAGCAGTCCCAGCTGGGCGGTAGAGACCCAGTACTTC CASSPSWAVETQYF
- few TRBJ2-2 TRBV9 TGTGCCAGTGGGGGGCAGGGCGACACCGGGGAGCTGTTTTTT CASGGQGDTGELFF
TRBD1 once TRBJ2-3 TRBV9 TGTGCCAGCAGCGCCCAAGGACAGGGAACAGATACGCAGTATTTT CASSAQGQGTDTQYF
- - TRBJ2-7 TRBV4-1 TGCGCCAGCAGCCCTCGGGAGCCCTACGAGCAGTACTTC CASSPREPYEQYF
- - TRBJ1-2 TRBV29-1 TGCAGCGTTGATGGACAGTCCTATGGCTACACCTTC CSVDGQSYGYTF
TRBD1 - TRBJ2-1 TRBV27 TGTGCCAGCAGGGGGACAGGGACTTACGACAATGAGCAGTTCTTC CASRGTGTYDNEQFF
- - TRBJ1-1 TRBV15 TGTGCCACCAGCAGAGCCCCGAACACTGAAGCTTTCTTT CATSRAPNTEAFF
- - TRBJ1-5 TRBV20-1 TGCAGTGCCCCCGGCGGGGGGGACGCTCAGCCCCAGCATTTT CSAPGGGDAQPQHF
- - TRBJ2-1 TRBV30 TGTGCCTGGAGTCAAGGGGGAGGTGGCTACAATGAGCAGTTCTTC CAWSQGGGGYNEQFF
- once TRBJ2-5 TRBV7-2 TGTGCCAGCAGCCCTGGGGCGATTCATTTACAAGAGACCCAGTACTTC CASSPGAIHLQETQYF
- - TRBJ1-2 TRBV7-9 TGTGCCAGCACACTACAGGGAAACTATGGCTACACCTTC CASTLQGNYGYTF
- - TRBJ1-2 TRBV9 TGTGCCAGCAGCCTCGGGACCCGCGACGACTATGGCTACACCTTC CASSLGTRDDYGYTF
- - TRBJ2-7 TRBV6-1 TGTGCCAGCAGTGAACAGTACTTC CASSEQYF